The 20 T cell receptor beta chains presented below share a single source sample, sequenced in a study of tumor-infiltrating lymphocytes in primary liver carcinoma. Taking about 18-32 mg of unsorted bulk tissue, the authors co-extracted RNA and DNA. A primer in the constant region served to generate TCR beta cDNA from roughly 450 ng of total RNA. Each TCR beta library was derived from three nested multiplex PCR rounds that employed slightly modified ARM-PCR. The study ran its first two PCR rounds for around 9 cycles each, using TRBV1-TRBV30 forward primers and a C-beta reverse primer. TCRdb passed the multiplex PCR reads through MiXCR, listing each CDR3 protein once. The sample carries about 26,000 distinct CDR3 sequences, around 78% recorded once. Sequenced material: liver tumor tissue from sampling region 3. Subset denoted: tumor region T3, left-lateral pole. The receptors were sampled from a man in his forties or fifties with primary liver carcinoma and hepatitis B virus infection.

A note on this clonotype: This likely comes from a read error, as the CDR3 has no conserved phenylalanine or tryptophan at its end. The genes are TRBV11-2 and TRBJ2-5; D possibly corresponds to TRBD2 (6 bases). Looked up from germline, CDR1 is SGHAT and CDR2 is FQNNGV. Trimming shortened V by 11 bases and J by 3 bases, and 25 bases separated the two germline ends. The CDR3 covers 16 residues. The CDR3 spells CACILTPGGGKETQYC. CDR3 DNA sequence: TGTGCCTGCATCCTAACTCCAGGCGGAGGGAAAGAGACCCAGTACTGC.

Note on this clonotype: One junction end does not reproduce the germline sequence, and a read error may be involved. The chain has TRBV6-2 or TRBV6-3 and TRBJ2-7, with D hard to call. The V gene's germline CDR1 is MNHEY and CDR2 SVGEGT. CDR3 length equals 16 residues. DNA for the CDR3: TGTGCCATCAGTGGCTCCTTGGGATCCATTTACCACGAGCATTATTTC. Encoded protein: CAISGSLGSIYHEHYF.

On this clonotype: One end of the junction does not line up with germline, which may come from a read error. The genes are TRBV7-9 and TRBJ2-7, with TRBD2 matching over 9 bases. CDR3 length: 15 residues. Germline-derived CDR1 and CDR2 are SEHNR and FQNEAQ (reference sequence). CDR3 nucleotide sequence: TGTGCCGGCAGTTCGGAGACTAGCGGATACTACGAGCAGTACTTC. This translates into CAGSSETSGYYEQYF. The complete variable domain, with remaining parts taken from reference TRBV7-9 and TRBJ2-7, reads DTGVSQNPRHKITKRGQNVTFRCDPISEHNRLYWYRQTLGQGPEFLTYFQNEAQLEKSRLLSDRFSAERPKGSFSTLEIQRTEQGDSAMYLCAGSSETSGYYEQYFGPGTRLTVT.

The chain recombines TRBV4-1 with TRBJ2-7; no clear D. The CDR3 is made up of 14 amino acids. CDR1 MGHRA and CDR2 YSYEKL come from the germline V gene. Trimming pared 6 bases from V and 3 bases from J, leaving 15 bases between. The CDR3: CASRQIDTYYEQYF. In DNA, the CDR3 is TGCGCCAGCAGGCAAATCGATACTTACTACGAGCAGTACTTC.

A note on this clonotype: Germline is not matched at one junction end, which may reflect a read error. V is TRBV10-3 and J is TRBJ2-7, with 16 bases fitting TRBD2. The CDR3 covers 19 residues. Germline-derived CDR1 and CDR2 are ENHRY and SYGVKD. The CDR3 DNA reads as TGTGCTATCAGTAAACGATCGGGACTAGCGGGAGGGTTCTCCTACGAGCAGTACTTC. Encoded protein: CAISKRSGLAGGFSYEQYF.

Regarding this clonotype: Mismatch with germline at one junction end may stem from a read error. The chain employs TRBV5-1 and TRBJ2-3; possibly TRBD1 for D (5 bases). Per germline, CDR1 SGHRS and CDR2 YFSETQ. CDR3 length: 13 amino acids. The DNA of the CDR3 is TGTGCCAGCAGAGGCGCAGGGTCAGATATGCAGTATTTT. Its protein product is CASRGAGSDMQYF.

Notes on this clonotype: Without the conserved terminal phenylalanine or tryptophan, this CDR3 likely stems from a read error. The chain links TRBV12-3 or TRBV12-4 to TRBJ2-7; TRBD1 matches at 11 bases. This CDR3 comprises 15 residues. The CDR3 is CANSMGTGGSYVQYY. The CDR3, as DNA: TGTGCCAACAGTATGGGGACAGGGGGGTCCTACGTGCAGTACTAC.

The rearrangement links TRBV7-9 to TRBJ2-3, with 8 nucleotides matching TRBD1. Germline loops: CDR1 SEHNR, CDR2 FQNEAQ (reference sequence). J was trimmed by 5 bases and V by 9 bases; bases with no gene match: 13. The CDR3 consists of 15 residues. CDR3 DNA sequence: TGTGCCAGGAGCCTAAGGCAGGGGGCCATAGATACGCAGTATTTT. As protein: CARSLRQGAIDTQYF.

Concerning this clonotype: An end of the junction differs from the germline gene, which may be a read error. The chain is built from TRBV5-4 and TRBJ1-6; 7 positions agree with TRBD1. Looked up from germline, CDR1 is SGHNT and CDR2 is YYREEE (reference sequence). The CDR3 sequence is 15 residues long. For the CDR3, the DNA is TGTTCCAGCAGCCTATCGCAGGGGGATAGTTCACCCCTCCACTTT. It yields the protein CSSSLSQGDSSPLHF.

This clonotype was counted only a few times. The conserved phenylalanine or tryptophan is not found at the CDR3 terminus, so this likely reflects a read error. The chain employs TRBV10-3 and TRBJ1-5; no reliable D call. The germline V gene has CDR1 ENHRY and CDR2 SYGVKD. The CDR3 runs to 14 residues. The CDR3 here is CAISEYEGDQPQHS. In DNA, the CDR3 is TGTGCCATCAGTGAGTATGAAGGCGATCAGCCTCAGCATTCT.

In regard to this clonotype: In this CDR3 the conserved last residue, phenylalanine or tryptophan, is missing, so a read error is likely. The gene calls are TRBV5-6 and TRBJ2-3; TRBD2 is a possible D gene (5 bases). From germline, CDR1 is SGHDT and CDR2 YYEEEE. The ends were cut back, 1 base at V and 6 bases at J, with 12 bases in the middle. The CDR3 is made up of 14 amino acids. CDR3 protein: CASSLWRRTDTQYL. The CDR3 DNA reads as TGTGCCAGCAGCTTGTGGCGGAGGACTGATACGCAGTATCTT.

Points on this clonotype: At one of its ends the junction is not consistent with the germline gene, which may arise from a read error. The CDR3 nucleotides read TGTGCCGTCAGTGAGTATGAGGGCGATCAGCCTCAGCAATTT. Protein: CAVSEYEGDQPQQF. V gene TRBV10-3 combines with J gene TRBJ1-5; D not resolved. Germline V lookup: CDR1 ENHRY, CDR2 SYGVKD. The CDR3 runs 14 residues.

The chain joins TRBV5-1 to TRBJ2-3; D gene uncertain. Germline V gives CDR1 SGHRS, CDR2 YFSETQ. The V end lost 1 base, the J end lost 5 bases, and 11 bases lay between the germline ends. This CDR3 is 14 amino acids long. CDR3 amino acids: CASSLPLGIDTQYF. The CDR3 DNA is TGCGCCAGCAGCTTGCCACTGGGCATAGATACGCAGTATTTT.

Notes on this clonotype: A read error may produce the germline difference seen at one junction end. V and J are TRBV6-5 and TRBJ1-1, with D possibly being TRBD1 (6 bases). The CDR3 consists of 13 residues. Germline CDR1 and CDR2: MNHEY and SVGAGI. CDR3 amino acids: CGSSQQGDTEAFF. The CDR3 DNA sequence: TGTGGCAGCAGTCAACAGGGAGACACTGAAGCTTTCTTT.

As for this clonotype: With a much larger clone just one base away, this may be a read error. The chain couples TRBV5-1 to TRBJ2-2; 9 nucleotides line up with TRBD1. Germline V lookup: CDR1 SGHRS, CDR2 YFSETQ. The CDR3 extends over 16 amino acids. The CDR3 protein is CASSLAGTGNTGELLF. The DNA for the CDR3 is TGCGCCAGCAGCCTAGCCGGGACAGGGAACACCGGGGAGCTGCTTTTT.

This clonotype was seen more than once but under ten times. This may stem from a read error, because a much larger clone lies one nucleotide away. This chain connects TRBV7-9 to TRBJ2-3; the match to TRBD2 covers 9 bases. Germline-derived CDR1 and CDR2 are SEHNR and FQNEAQ (reference sequence). The CDR3 is made up of 15 amino acids. After removal of 9 bases from V and 1 base from J, the junction contained 8 bases not matched to a gene. CDR3 DNA: TGTGCCAGGAGCCCATTAGCGGGGGGCACAGATACGCAGTATTTT. Translation gives CARSPLAGGTDTQYF. The whole variable domain, filled in from reference TRBV7-9 and TRBJ2-3, reads DTGVSQNPRHKITKRGQNVTFRCDPISEHNRLYWYRQTLGQGPEFLTYFQNEAQLEKSRLLSDRFSAERPKGSFSTLEIQRTEQGDSAMYLCARSPLAGGTDTQYFGPGTRLTVL.

J is TRBJ2-2 and V is TRBV11-2; D may be TRBD1 or TRBD2 (5 bases each). The germline CDR1 and CDR2 sequences are SGHAT and FQNNGV. The CDR3 consists of 17 residues. The CDR3 bases are TGTGCTAACAGCTTAGCATTAAGAGGGGTGAACACCGGGGAGCTGTTTTTT. This gives the protein CANSLALRGVNTGELFF.

For this clonotype: The junction does not match germline at one end; this may be a read error. The J gene is TRBJ2-5, the V gene TRBV11-2, with D perhaps matching TRBD2 (6 bases). Germline-derived CDR1 and CDR2 are SGHAT and FQNNGV. The CDR3 is 16 amino acids. This CDR3 reads CASSQTPSAGKDTQYF. The CDR3 nucleotides are TGTGCCAGCAGCCAAACCCCTAGCGCGGGGAAAGATACCCAGTACTTC.

About this clonotype: At one of its ends the junction is not consistent with the germline gene, which may arise from a read error. The J gene is TRBJ1-1, the V gene TRBV6-2 or TRBV6-3, with D unresolved. The germline V gene encodes CDR1 MNHEY and CDR2 SVGEGT. This CDR3 is 12 amino acids long. DNA for the CDR3: TGTACCAGCACCGGGGTCAGCCCCACGGCTTTCTTT. Its protein product is CTSTGVSPTAFF.

On this clonotype itself: The germline gene is not matched at one end of the junction; a read error may be the cause. V is TRBV5-6 and J is TRBJ2-3; no clear D. Germline V CDR1 and CDR2: SGHDT, YYEEEE. The CDR3 sequence is 15 residues long. The CDR3: CAGSLGSVSTDTQYF. The CDR3 nucleotides are TGTGCCGGCAGCTTGGGGTCTGTGAGTACAGATACGCAGTATTTT.